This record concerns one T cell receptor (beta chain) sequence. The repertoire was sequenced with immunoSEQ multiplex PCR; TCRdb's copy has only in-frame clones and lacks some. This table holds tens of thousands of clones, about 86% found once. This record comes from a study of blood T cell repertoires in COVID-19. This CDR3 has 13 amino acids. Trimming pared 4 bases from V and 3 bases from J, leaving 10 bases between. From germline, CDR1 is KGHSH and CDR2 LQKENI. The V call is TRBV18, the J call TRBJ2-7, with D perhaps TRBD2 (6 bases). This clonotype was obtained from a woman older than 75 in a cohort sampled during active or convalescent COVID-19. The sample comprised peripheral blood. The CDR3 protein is CASSLGLNYEQYV. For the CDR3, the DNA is TGTGCCAGCTCACTGGGACTGAACTACGAGCAGTACGTC.